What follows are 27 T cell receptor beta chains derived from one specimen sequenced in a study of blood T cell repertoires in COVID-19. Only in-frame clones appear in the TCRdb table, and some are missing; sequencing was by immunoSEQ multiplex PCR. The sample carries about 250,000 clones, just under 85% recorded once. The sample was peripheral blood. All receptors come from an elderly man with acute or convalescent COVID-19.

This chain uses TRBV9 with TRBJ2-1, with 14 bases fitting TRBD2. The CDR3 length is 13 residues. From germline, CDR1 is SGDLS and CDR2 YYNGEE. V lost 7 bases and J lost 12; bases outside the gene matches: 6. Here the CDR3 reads CASGGLAGVGQFF. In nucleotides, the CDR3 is TGTGCCAGCGGGGGACTAGCGGGAGTTGGGCAGTTCTTC.

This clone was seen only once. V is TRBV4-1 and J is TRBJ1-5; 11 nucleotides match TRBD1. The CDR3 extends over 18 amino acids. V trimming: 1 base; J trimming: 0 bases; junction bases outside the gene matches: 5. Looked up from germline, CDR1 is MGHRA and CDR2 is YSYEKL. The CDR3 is CASSQAGTGGTSNQPQHF. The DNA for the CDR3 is TGCGCCAGCAGCCAAGCCGGGACAGGGGGTACTAGCAATCAGCCCCAGCATTTT.

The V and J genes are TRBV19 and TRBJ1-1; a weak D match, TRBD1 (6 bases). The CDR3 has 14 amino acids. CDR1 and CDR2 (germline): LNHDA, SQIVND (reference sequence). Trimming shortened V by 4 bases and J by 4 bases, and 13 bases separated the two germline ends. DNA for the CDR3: TGTGCCAGTAGTAGCGGGGGGCTGGGCACTGAAGCTTTCTTT. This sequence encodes CASSSGGLGTEAFF.

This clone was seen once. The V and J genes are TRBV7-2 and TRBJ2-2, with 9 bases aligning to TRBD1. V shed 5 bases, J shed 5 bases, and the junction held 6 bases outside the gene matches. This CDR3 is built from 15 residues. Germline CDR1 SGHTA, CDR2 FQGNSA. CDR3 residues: CASSPGTGRTGELFF. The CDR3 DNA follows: TGTGCCAGCAGCCCCGGGACAGGGCGTACCGGGGAGCTGTTTTTT. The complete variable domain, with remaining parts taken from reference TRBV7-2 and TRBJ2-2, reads GAGVSQSPSNKVTEKGKDVELRCDPISGHTALYWYRQSLGQGLEFLIYFQGNSAPDKSGLPSDRFSAERTGGSVSTLTIQRTQQEDSAVYLCASSPGTGRTGELFFGEGSRLTVL.

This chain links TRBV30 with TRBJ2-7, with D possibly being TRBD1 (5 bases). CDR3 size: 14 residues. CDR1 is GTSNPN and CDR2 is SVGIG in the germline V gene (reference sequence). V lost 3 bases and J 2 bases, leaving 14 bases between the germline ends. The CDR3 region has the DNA TGTGCCTGGAGGGACCGACAGTCCGCCTACGAGCAGTACTTC. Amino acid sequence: CAWRDRQSAYEQYF.

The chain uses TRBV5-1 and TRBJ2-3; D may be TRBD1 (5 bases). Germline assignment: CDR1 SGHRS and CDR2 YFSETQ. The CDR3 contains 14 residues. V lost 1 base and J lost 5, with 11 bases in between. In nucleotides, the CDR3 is TGCGCCAGCAGCTTGATAGGGGCGGAAGATACGCAGTATTTT. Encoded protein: CASSLIGAEDTQYF.

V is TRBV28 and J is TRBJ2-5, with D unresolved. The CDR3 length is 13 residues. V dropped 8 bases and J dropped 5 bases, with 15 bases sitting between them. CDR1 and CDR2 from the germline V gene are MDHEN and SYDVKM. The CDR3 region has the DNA TGTGCCAGCTGTGAGCCAGGCAGGGAGACCCAGTACTTC. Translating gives CASCEPGRETQYF.

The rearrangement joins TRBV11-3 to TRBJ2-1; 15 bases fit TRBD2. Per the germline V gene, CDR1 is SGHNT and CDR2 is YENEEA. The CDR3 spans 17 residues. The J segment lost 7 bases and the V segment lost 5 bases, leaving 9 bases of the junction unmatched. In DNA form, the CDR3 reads TGTGCCAGCAGCGCGGGACTAGCGGGAGGAGCCTTTAATGAGCAGTTCTTC. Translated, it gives CASSAGLAGGAFNEQFF.

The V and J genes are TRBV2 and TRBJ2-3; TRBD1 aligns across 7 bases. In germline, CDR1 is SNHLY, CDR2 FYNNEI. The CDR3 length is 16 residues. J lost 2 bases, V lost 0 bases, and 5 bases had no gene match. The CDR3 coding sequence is TGTGCCAGCAGTGAAGCCGGGGACAGATACACAGATACGCAGTATTTT. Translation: CASSEAGDRYTDTQYF.

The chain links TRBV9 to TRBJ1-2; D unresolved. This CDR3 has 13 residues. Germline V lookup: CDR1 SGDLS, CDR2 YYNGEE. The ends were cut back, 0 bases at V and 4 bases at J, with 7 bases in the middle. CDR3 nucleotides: TGTGCCAGCAGCGTAGGAGGGTCCTATGGCTACACCTTC. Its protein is CASSVGGSYGYTF.

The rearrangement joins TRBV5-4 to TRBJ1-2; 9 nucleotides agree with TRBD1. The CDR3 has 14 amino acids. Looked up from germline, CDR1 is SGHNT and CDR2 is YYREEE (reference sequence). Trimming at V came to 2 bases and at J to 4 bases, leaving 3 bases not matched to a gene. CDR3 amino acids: CASSLTGGVYGYTF. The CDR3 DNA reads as TGTGCCAGCAGCTTAACAGGGGGCGTCTATGGCTACACCTTC.

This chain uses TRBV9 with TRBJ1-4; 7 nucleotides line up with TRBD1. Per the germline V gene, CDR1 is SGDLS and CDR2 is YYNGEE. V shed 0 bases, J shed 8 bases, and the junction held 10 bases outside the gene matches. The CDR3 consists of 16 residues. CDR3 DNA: TGTGCCAGCAGCGTAGGGAGGGGGCAGCGGGCGGAAAAACTGTTTTTT. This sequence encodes CASSVGRGQRAEKLFF.

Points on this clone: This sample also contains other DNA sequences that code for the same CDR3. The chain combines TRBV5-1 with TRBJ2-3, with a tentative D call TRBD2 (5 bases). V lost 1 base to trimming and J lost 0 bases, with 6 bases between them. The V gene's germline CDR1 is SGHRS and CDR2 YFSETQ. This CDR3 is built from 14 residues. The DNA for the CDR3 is TGCGCCAGCAGCTTGAGAGGGAGCACAGATACGCAGTATTTT. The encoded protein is CASSLRGSTDTQYF. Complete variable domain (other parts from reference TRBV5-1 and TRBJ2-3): KAGVTQTPRYLIKTRGQQVTLSCSPISGHRSVSWYQQTPGQGLQFLFEYFSETQRNKGNFPGRFSGRQFSNSRSEMNVSTLELGDSALYLCASSLRGSTDTQYFGPGTRLTVL.

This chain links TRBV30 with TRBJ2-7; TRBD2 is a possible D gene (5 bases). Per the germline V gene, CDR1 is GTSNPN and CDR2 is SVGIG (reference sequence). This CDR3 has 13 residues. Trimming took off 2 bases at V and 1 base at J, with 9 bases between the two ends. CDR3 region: CAWSIGGSYEQYF. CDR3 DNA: TGTGCCTGGAGTATAGGAGGTTCCTACGAGCAGTACTTC.

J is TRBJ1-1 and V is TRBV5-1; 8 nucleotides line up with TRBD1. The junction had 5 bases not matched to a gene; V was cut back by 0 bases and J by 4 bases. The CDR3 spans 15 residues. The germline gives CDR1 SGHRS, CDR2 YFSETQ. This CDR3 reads CASSLALTGGTEAFF. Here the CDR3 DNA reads TGCGCCAGCAGCTTGGCTCTAACAGGGGGCACTGAAGCTTTCTTT.

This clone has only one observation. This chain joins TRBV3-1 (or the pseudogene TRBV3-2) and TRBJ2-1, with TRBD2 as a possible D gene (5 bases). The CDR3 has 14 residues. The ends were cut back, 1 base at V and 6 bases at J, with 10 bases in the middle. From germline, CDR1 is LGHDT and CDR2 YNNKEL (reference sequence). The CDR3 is CASSQVSRGNEQFF. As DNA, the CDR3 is TGTGCCAGCAGCCAAGTGAGCCGGGGCAATGAGCAGTTCTTC.

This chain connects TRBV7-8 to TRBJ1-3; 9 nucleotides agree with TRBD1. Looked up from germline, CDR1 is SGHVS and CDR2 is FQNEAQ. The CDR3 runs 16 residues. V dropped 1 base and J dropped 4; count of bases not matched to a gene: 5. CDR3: CASSLDGQGTGNTIYF. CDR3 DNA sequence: TGTGCCAGCAGCTTAGATGGACAGGGGACCGGAAACACCATATATTTT.

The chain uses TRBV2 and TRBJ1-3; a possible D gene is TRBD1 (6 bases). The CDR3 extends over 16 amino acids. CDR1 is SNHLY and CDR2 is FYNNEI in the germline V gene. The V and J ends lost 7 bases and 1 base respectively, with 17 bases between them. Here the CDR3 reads CASTSDRGLSGNTIYF. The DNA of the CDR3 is TGTGCCAGCACCTCGGACAGAGGCCTTTCTGGAAACACCATATATTTT. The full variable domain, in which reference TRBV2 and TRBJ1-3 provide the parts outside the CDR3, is EPEVTQTPSHQVTQMGQEVILRCVPISNHLYFYWYRQILGQKVEFLVSFYNNEISEKSEIFDDQFSVERPDGSNFTLKIRSTKLEDSAMYFCASTSDRGLSGNTIYFGEGSWLTVV.

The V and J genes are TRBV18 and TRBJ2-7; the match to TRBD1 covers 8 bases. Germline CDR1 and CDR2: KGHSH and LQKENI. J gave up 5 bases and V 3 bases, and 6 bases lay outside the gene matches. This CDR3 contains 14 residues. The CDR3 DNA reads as TGTGCCAGCTCACCGAGGACAGGGACCGACGAGCAGTACTTC. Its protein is CASSPRTGTDEQYF.

The CDR3 loop reads CAGDRGFYGYTF. Here the CDR3 DNA reads TGTGCCGGGGACAGGGGATTTTATGGCTACACCTTC. The chain links TRBV30 to TRBJ1-2; 10 positions match TRBD1. Per germline, CDR1 GTSNPN and CDR2 SVGIG (reference sequence). The CDR3 runs to 12 residues. The J segment lost 5 bases and the V segment lost 8 bases, leaving 5 bases of the junction unmatched.

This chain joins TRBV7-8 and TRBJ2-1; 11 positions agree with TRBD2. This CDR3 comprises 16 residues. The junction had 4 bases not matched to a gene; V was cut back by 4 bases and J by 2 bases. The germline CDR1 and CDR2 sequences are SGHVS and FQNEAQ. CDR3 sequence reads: CASSSSSGGAYNEQFF. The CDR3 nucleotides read TGTGCCAGCAGCTCAAGTAGCGGGGGGGCCTACAATGAGCAGTTCTTC.

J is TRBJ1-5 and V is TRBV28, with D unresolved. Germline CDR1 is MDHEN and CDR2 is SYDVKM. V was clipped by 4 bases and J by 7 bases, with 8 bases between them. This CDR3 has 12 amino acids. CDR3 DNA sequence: TGTGCCAGCAGTTCCCCGGGGCAGCCCCAGCATTTT. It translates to CASSSPGQPQHF.

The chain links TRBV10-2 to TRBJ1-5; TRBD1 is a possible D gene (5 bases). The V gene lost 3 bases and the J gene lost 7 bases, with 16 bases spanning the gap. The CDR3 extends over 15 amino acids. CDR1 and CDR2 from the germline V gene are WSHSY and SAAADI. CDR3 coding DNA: TGCGCCAGCAGTGACGAAAACAGGCTGGGGCAGCCCCAGCATTTT. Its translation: CASSDENRLGQPQHF.

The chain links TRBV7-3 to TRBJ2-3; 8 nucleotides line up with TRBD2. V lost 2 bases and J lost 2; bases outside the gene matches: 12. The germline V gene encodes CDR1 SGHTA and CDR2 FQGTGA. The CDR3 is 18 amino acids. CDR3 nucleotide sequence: TGTGCCAGCAGCTTACGCTTGGGGCGGGAGGACGACACAGATACGCAGTATTTT. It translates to CASSLRLGREDDTDTQYF. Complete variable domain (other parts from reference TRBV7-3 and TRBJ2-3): GAGVSQTPSNKVTEKGKYVELRCDPISGHTALYWYRQSLGQGPEFLIYFQGTGAADDSGLPNDRFFAVRPEGSVSTLKIQRTERGDSAVYLCASSLRLGREDDTDTQYFGPGTRLTVL.

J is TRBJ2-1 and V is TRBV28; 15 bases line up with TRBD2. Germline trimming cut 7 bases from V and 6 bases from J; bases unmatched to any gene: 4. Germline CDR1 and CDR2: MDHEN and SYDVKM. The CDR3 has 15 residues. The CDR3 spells CASTRGLAGGNEQFF. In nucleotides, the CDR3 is TGTGCCAGCACCCGGGGACTAGCGGGAGGCAATGAGCAGTTCTTC.

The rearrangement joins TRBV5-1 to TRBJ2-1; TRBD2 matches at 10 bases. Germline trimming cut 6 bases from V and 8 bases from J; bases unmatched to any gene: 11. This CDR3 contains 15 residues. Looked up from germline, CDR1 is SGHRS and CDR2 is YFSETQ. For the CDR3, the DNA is TGCGCCAGCACCCTGGGTAGCGGGGGGCCGGATGAGCAGTTCTTC. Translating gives CASTLGSGGPDEQFF.

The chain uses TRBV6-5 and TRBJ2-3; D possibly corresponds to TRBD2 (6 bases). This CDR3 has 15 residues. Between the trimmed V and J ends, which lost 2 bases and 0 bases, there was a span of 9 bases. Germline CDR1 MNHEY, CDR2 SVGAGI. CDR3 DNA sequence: TGTGCCAGCAGTTACGTCGCGGGGAGCACAGATACGCAGTATTTT. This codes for CASSYVAGSTDTQYF.